These 32 T cell receptor beta chains came from one sample sequenced in a study of T cell repertoires in cytomegalovirus infection. One entry per CDR3 protein results from TCRdb running MiXCR on the reads. The sample records some 600,000 distinct CDR3 sequences, roughly 24% being singletons. Sequencing was done on a sample of CD8+ T cells from PBMCs. These receptors originate from a human donor in good health (CMV status not recorded). Some clones in this sample may be carry-over from other donors' samples.

On this clonotype itself: The junction and the germline gene differ at one end; a read error may be behind it. The gene calls are TRBV7-6 and TRBJ2-3, with D possibly being TRBD1 or TRBD2 (5 bases each). Looked up from germline, CDR1 is SGHVS and CDR2 is FNYEAQ. This CDR3 has 16 residues. CDR3 residues: CASNLEPGPLTDTQYF. The CDR3 DNA reads TGTGCCAGCAACTTAGAACCGGGACCGCTCACAGATACGCAGTATTTT.

J is TRBJ2-2 and V is TRBV28, with D perhaps TRBD1 or TRBD2 (5 bases each). V gave up 6 bases and J gave up 4 bases, with 15 bases separating them. CDR1 MDHEN and CDR2 SYDVKM come from the germline V gene. The CDR3 loop spans 15 amino acids. CDR3 sequence: CASSTWGGGTGELFF. CDR3 DNA: TGTGCCAGCAGCACCTGGGGTGGGGGCACCGGGGAGCTGTTTTTT.

The CDR3 region is CASSWGGRGDEQYV. The DNA of the CDR3 is TGTGCCAGCAGTTGGGGCGGCAGGGGGGACGAGCAGTACGTC. The V call is TRBV28, the J call TRBJ2-7; TRBD1 might be the D (7 bases). Trimming took 4 bases from V and 5 from J, leaving 15 bases between them. The CDR3 loop spans 14 amino acids. The germline V gene has CDR1 MDHEN and CDR2 SYDVKM.

Note on this clonotype: Given a much more abundant clone one base away, this may be a read error. The rearrangement joins TRBV12-3 or TRBV12-4 to TRBJ1-3, with D perhaps matching TRBD1 (5 bases). The V end lost 6 bases, the J end lost 4 bases, and 25 bases lay between the germline ends. The CDR3 length is 18 residues. The DNA of the CDR3 is TGTGCCAGCAGACGTGTTCCGGGACTTCGCCCGCAGGGAAACACCATATATTTT. Its translation is CASRRVPGLRPQGNTIYF.

V usage is TRBV7-3 and J usage is TRBJ2-1; D may match TRBD1 or TRBD2 (5 bases each). Germline CDR1 and CDR2: SGHTA and FQGTGA. CDR3 size: 15 residues. V lost 5 bases, J lost 4 bases, and 15 bases lay in between. In DNA, the CDR3 is TGTGCCAGCAGCCCTCCCGGGACCCAATACAATGAGCAGTTCTTC. Protein product: CASSPPGTQYNEQFF. Using reference TRBV7-3 and TRBJ2-1 for the parts outside the CDR3, the full variable domain is GAGVSQTPSNKVTEKGKYVELRCDPISGHTALYWYRQSLGQGPEFLIYFQGTGAADDSGLPNDRFFAVRPEGSVSTLKIQRTERGDSAVYLCASSPPGTQYNEQFFGPGTRLTVL.

V usage is TRBV5-5 and J usage is TRBJ2-1; D remains unclear. Germline V gives CDR1 SGHKS, CDR2 YYEKEE (reference sequence). V gave up 10 bases and J gave up 6 bases, with 20 bases separating them. The CDR3 extends over 14 amino acids. CDR3 sequence reads: CASSTYQIPNEQFF. The CDR3 bases are TGTGCCTCTTCGACCTATCAAATTCCCAATGAGCAGTTCTTC.

CDR3 sequence: CSVLHRGTYEQYV. In DNA, the CDR3 is TGCAGTGTTCTTCACAGGGGAACCTACGAGCAGTACGTC. The chain combines TRBV20-1 with TRBJ2-7; TRBD1 aligns across 7 bases. V trimming: 7 bases; J trimming: 2 bases; junction bases outside the gene matches: 8. This CDR3 contains 13 residues. Germline CDR1 reads DFQATT; CDR2 reads SNEGSKA (reference sequence).

This clonotype was observed a single time. This clone may be a read error of a much larger clone one base away. The rearrangement uses TRBV6-6 and TRBJ1-5; a weak D match, TRBD1 (6 bases). Germline V gene data show CDR1 as MNHNY and CDR2 as SVGAGI (reference sequence). CDR3 length equals 14 residues. The CDR3 reads CVSNPQGSNQPQHF. The CDR3 DNA follows: TGTGTCAGCAATCCCCAGGGGTCAAATCAGCCCCAGCATTTT.

Ten or more counts support this clonotype. This chain joins TRBV28 and TRBJ1-1, with TRBD1 as a possible D gene (6 bases). Germline CDR1 MDHEN, CDR2 SYDVKM. The CDR3 is 14 amino acids. V was pared by 6 bases and J by 5 bases, with 16 bases between. CDR3 bases: TGTGCCAGCAGGATACAGGGTAAGGGAACTGAAGCTTTCTTT. It yields the protein CASRIQGKGTEAFF.

J is TRBJ2-6 and V is TRBV7-9; perhaps TRBD1 as D (6 bases). CDR1 is SEHNR, CDR2 FQNEAQ, per germline (reference sequence). The CDR3 consists of 18 residues. The V gene lost 1 base and the J gene lost 0 bases, with 13 bases spanning the gap. The CDR3 nucleotides read TGTGCCAGCAGCTTAGGAGGGGGTATAAGCTCTGGGGCCAACGTCCTGACTTTC. Amino acid sequence: CASSLGGGISSGANVLTF.

V and J are TRBV14 and TRBJ1-6, with D uncertain. V lost 2 bases, J lost 2 bases, and 7 bases lay in between. Germline V gives CDR1 SGHDN, CDR2 FVKESK. This CDR3 contains 15 residues. CDR3: CASSQTKAYNSPLHF. In nucleotides, the CDR3 is TGTGCCAGCAGCCAAACAAAGGCCTATAATTCACCCCTCCACTTT.

J is TRBJ2-1 and V is TRBV6-2 or TRBV6-3, with TRBD2 as a possible D gene (7 bases). Trimming removed 7 bases at V and 4 bases at J, with 17 bases between. The germline gives CDR1 MNHEY, CDR2 SVGEGT. The CDR3 runs to 15 residues. The CDR3 region is CASTHEGGVYNEQFF. Here the CDR3 DNA reads TGTGCCAGCACCCACGAGGGGGGGGTTTACAATGAGCAGTTCTTC.

This clonotype was seen repeatedly, ten times or more. The V call is TRBV7-2, the J call TRBJ2-7, with D hard to call. CDR1 and CDR2 (germline): SGHTA, FQGNSA. Trimming shortened V by 6 bases and J by 1 base, and 10 bases separated the two germline ends. The length of the CDR3 is 13 residues. The CDR3 protein is CASSERSSYEQYF. In DNA form, the CDR3 reads TGTGCCAGCAGTGAAAGGAGTTCCTACGAGCAGTACTTC.

Written as DNA, the CDR3 is TGCGCCAGCAGCTTGGAAGGGGCCAGGGATCAGCCCCAGCATTTT. Translated: CASSLEGARDQPQHF. The chain is built from TRBV5-1 and TRBJ1-5, with a possible D match to TRBD1 (5 bases). V lost 0 bases, J lost 5 bases, and 12 bases lay in between. Looked up from germline, CDR1 is SGHRS and CDR2 is YFSETQ. The CDR3 sequence is 15 residues long.

The genes are TRBV5-5 and TRBJ1-4; D ambiguous. This CDR3 spans 17 amino acids. The germline V gene has CDR1 SGHKS and CDR2 YYEKEE (reference sequence). The ends were cut back, 0 bases at V and 0 bases at J, with 12 bases in the middle. The CDR3 coding sequence is TGTGCCAGCAGCTTGGTTGAGGGAGCCCCAACTAATGAAAAACTGTTTTTT. Protein sequence: CASSLVEGAPTNEKLFF.

This clonotype was detected many times. The J gene is TRBJ1-2, the V gene TRBV25-1; 9 bases map to TRBD1. From germline, CDR1 is MGHDK and CDR2 SYGVNS. The CDR3 covers 13 residues. The V gene end was trimmed by 6 bases and the J gene end by 3 bases; junction bases not matched to a gene: 2. The CDR3 spells CASRGQGDYGYTF. In DNA, the CDR3 is TGTGCCAGCAGGGGACAGGGCGACTATGGCTACACCTTC.

V usage is TRBV19 and J usage is TRBJ2-6; D remains ambiguous. V shed 7 bases and J shed 0 bases, with 25 bases lying between them. This CDR3 has 20 amino acids. Germline loops: CDR1 LNHDA, CDR2 SQIVND (reference sequence). CDR3 DNA sequence: TGTGCCAGTATTCTTACGGCTGGCCAGAAAGACTTCTCTGGGGCCAACGTCCTGACTTTC. Protein sequence: CASILTAGQKDFSGANVLTF.

The chain uses TRBV2 and TRBJ1-6; D is unresolved. CDR1 and CDR2 (germline): SNHLY, FYNNEI. Trimming cost V 2 bases and J 6 bases, with 17 bases left between them. The CDR3 spans 17 residues. CDR3 region: CASSEIQGQYSNSPLHF. DNA of the CDR3: TGTGCCAGCAGTGAAATACAAGGCCAGTACAGTAATTCACCCCTCCACTTT.

This clonotype occurred a few times. The chain recombines TRBV6-1 with TRBJ1-1, with D perhaps matching TRBD1 (5 bases). Trimming left V 7 bases short and J 1 base short, with 16 bases between. The CDR3 sequence is 15 residues long. Germline V gene data show CDR1 as MNHNS and CDR2 as SASEGT. CDR3 in amino acids: CASKYMAGWNTEAFF. CDR3 DNA: TGTGCCAGCAAGTATATGGCAGGGTGGAACACTGAAGCTTTCTTT.

This chain links TRBV25-1 with TRBJ2-5; D perhaps matches TRBD2 (6 bases). The CDR3 length is 14 residues. The germline V gene encodes CDR1 MGHDK and CDR2 SYGVNS. With 7 bases removed from V and 5 bases from J, the gap between germline ends came to 17 bases. DNA of the CDR3: TGTGCCAGCACCCCGGGGGTGCTGGGGGAGACCCAGTACTTC. Residues: CASTPGVLGETQYF. Combining the CDR3 with reference TRBV25-1 and TRBJ2-5 gives the whole variable domain EADIYQTPRYLVIGTGKKITLECSQTMGHDKMYWYQQDPGMELHLIHYSYGVNSTEKGDLSSESTVSRIRTEHFPLTLESARPSHTSQYLCASTPGVLGETQYFGPGTRLLVL.

Note on this clonotype: The junction and the germline gene differ at one end; a read error may be behind it. The J gene is TRBJ2-7, the V gene TRBV5-6; no definite D call. The CDR3 is 14 amino acids. Germline assignment: CDR1 SGHDT and CDR2 YYEEEE. The CDR3 bases are TGTGTCAGCAGCTTGTCGACGGTCGGCTACGAGCAGTACTTC. Protein: CVSSLSTVGYEQYF.

This chain joins TRBV10-3 and TRBJ2-6; D is undetermined. Germline lookup yields CDR1 ENHRY and CDR2 SYGVKD. There are 15 residues in the CDR3. V was trimmed by 6 bases and J by 0 bases, leaving 9 bases between them. The CDR3 loop is CAIRAQSSGANVLTF. CDR3 nucleotide sequence: TGTGCCATCAGAGCCCAGTCCTCTGGGGCCAACGTCCTGACTTTC.

This clonotype was seen repeatedly, ten times or more. CDR3 sequence reads: CASSQDRRGLYYGYTF. CDR3 DNA sequence: TGTGCCAGCAGCCAAGACCGAAGGGGACTCTACTATGGCTACACCTTC. The chain is built from TRBV14 and TRBJ1-2, with D possibly being TRBD1 (5 bases). The V and J ends lost 0 bases and 3 bases respectively, with 14 bases between them. This CDR3 has 16 amino acids. CDR1 is SGHDN, CDR2 FVKESK, per germline.

This clonotype was detected a few times. This rearrangement joins TRBV4-1 to TRBJ2-7, with TRBD1 identical over 8 bases. Looked up from germline, CDR1 is MGHRA and CDR2 is YSYEKL. The J segment lost 2 bases and the V segment lost 3 bases, leaving 12 bases of the junction unmatched. CDR3 length equals 17 residues. The chain's CDR3 is CASSQVPSGQGTYEQYF. In nucleotides, the CDR3 is TGCGCCAGCAGCCAGGTACCTTCAGGACAGGGAACCTACGAGCAGTACTTC.

The V and J genes are TRBV7-9 and TRBJ1-4, with no clear D. The CDR3 has 15 residues. The germline V gene encodes CDR1 SEHNR and CDR2 FQNEAQ (reference sequence). Between the trimmed V and J ends, which lost 0 bases and 4 bases, there was a span of 9 bases. The CDR3 bases are TGTGCCAGCAGCTTAGCGAGTACGCTTAATGAAAAACTGTTTTTT. Protein product: CASSLASTLNEKLFF.

The gene calls are TRBV11-2 and TRBJ1-2; 7 bases map to TRBD1. This CDR3 has 13 residues. With V trimmed by 6 bases and J by 10 bases, 11 bases remained unmatched. CDR1 is SGHAT and CDR2 is FQNNGV in the germline V gene. CDR3 DNA sequence: TGTGCCAGCAGTTTGGGGACAGCTAATTTCTACACCTTC. Protein sequence: CASSLGTANFYTF.

This clonotype was seen a handful of times. This sequence joins TRBV10-3 and TRBJ1-1; D not certain. The V end lost 5 bases, the J end lost 0 bases, and 10 bases lay between the germline ends. The CDR3 contains 14 residues. Germline lookup yields CDR1 ENHRY and CDR2 SYGVKD. DNA of the CDR3: TGTGCCATCAGTTACCGGGAGATGAACACTGAAGCTTTCTTT. Translating gives CAISYREMNTEAFF.

This chain uses TRBV7-9 with TRBJ2-5; 12 bases fit TRBD2. Germline V gives CDR1 SEHNR, CDR2 FQNEAQ (reference sequence). The CDR3 contains 15 residues. Trimming took 6 bases from V and 4 from J; bases not matched to a gene: 6. The CDR3 DNA reads TGTGCCAGCAGTCCTGGACTAGCGGGGACAGAGACCCAGTACTTC. Translation: CASSPGLAGTETQYF.

This clonotype appeared a few times. This chain joins TRBV20-1 and TRBJ2-3; 9 positions match TRBD1. The V gene's germline CDR1 is DFQATT and CDR2 SNEGSKA (reference sequence). J was trimmed by 0 bases and V by 3 bases; bases with no gene match: 10. The CDR3 extends over 17 amino acids. CDR3 in DNA: TGCAGTGCTAGTGCACTAGATGGGACAGGGAGCACAGATACGCAGTATTTT. It translates to CSASALDGTGSTDTQYF.

This clonotype was counted many times. The V and J genes are TRBV7-8 and TRBJ1-2, with D unresolved. V dropped 10 bases and J dropped 6 bases, with 15 bases sitting between them. CDR3 length: 12 amino acids. Germline lookup yields CDR1 SGHVS and CDR2 FQNEAQ. The CDR3 spells CATYSGRNGYTF. Written as DNA, the CDR3 is TGTGCCACCTATTCTGGGCGGAATGGCTACACCTTC.

The chain joins TRBV24-1 to TRBJ2-3, with 9 bases that match TRBD2. There are 17 residues in the CDR3. CDR1 and CDR2 from the germline V gene are KGHDR and SFDVKD. V shed 4 bases and J 3 bases; nucleotides not matched to a gene: 10. Written as DNA, the CDR3 is TGTGCCACCAGTGACCCTCCAGAGCTAGCGGGGACAGATACGCAGTATTTT. Its protein is CATSDPPELAGTDTQYF.

This clonotype was found a few times. The rearrangement links TRBV19 to TRBJ2-5; TRBD1 agrees at 8 bases. V lost 3 bases and J lost 5; bases outside the gene matches: 11. The CDR3 is 16 residues long. Germline values: CDR1 LNHDA, CDR2 SQIVND (reference sequence). CDR3 nucleotide sequence: TGTGCCAGTAGTATGGGGACAGGTTCCGCGGGGGAGACCCAGTACTTC. Amino acid sequence: CASSMGTGSAGETQYF.